The clone carrying this TCR beta chain was counted many times. The antigen remains unidentified. The sample originates from a study of T cells in Graves' hyperthyroidism and ophthalmopathy. General study results and limits: A model built on 13 V-J features separated ophthalmopathy from stable hyperthyroidism.

Newly diagnosed hyperthyroidism, duration under 2 months, in patients aged 18 to 65. The length of the CDR3 is 15 residues. Germline lookup yields CDR1 SGHDN and CDR2 FVKESK. The V gene end was trimmed by 2 bases and the J gene end by 4 bases; junction bases not matched to a gene: 7. The source material, RNA transcripts, was used to amplify TCR beta CDR3 regions. The HTBI set primed first-round TCR CDR3 RT-PCR. TCRdb recomputed calls from the multiplex PCR reads with MiXCR, one row per CDR3 protein. Of around 500,000 distinct CDR3 sequences in the sample, 12% to 15% were seen once. The chain has TRBV14 and TRBJ1-1; 7 positions match TRBD1. Sequencing used blood. This TCR was recovered from a woman aged 40 to 55 with Graves' hyperthyroidism. The CDR3 sequence is CASSQNTGVSTEAFF. DNA of the CDR3: TGTGCCAGCAGCCAAAATACAGGGGTGAGCACTGAAGCTTTCTTT.